These 17 T cell receptor beta chains originate from one sample sequenced in a study of regulatory T cells in long-lasting Graves disease. Construction of the TCR beta libraries employed iRepertoire HTBI primers in conjunction with Arm-PCR of CDR3 regions. TCRdb itself ran the multiplex PCR reads through MiXCR, one entry per CDR3 protein. The sample lists about 470,000 distinct CDR3 sequences, around 15% seen once, with less than 15% in the top ten. Time point specified: newly diagnosed GD, antithyroid drugs for less than 3 months. There was RNA extracted from PBMCs, and the TCR library was made from it. This same sample was also part of a study on T cells in Graves' hyperthyroidism and ophthalmopathy.

This specimen was peripheral blood mononuclear cells (PBMCs), taken at new diagnosis, from a patient treated with antithyroid drugs. The receptor source for this set is a man between 35 and 55 years old with Graves disease.

This clonotype has ten or more counts. The chain couples TRBV30 to TRBJ2-1; 7 bases fit TRBD2. CDR3 length: 16 amino acids. Germline lookup yields CDR1 GTSNPN and CDR2 SVGIG (reference sequence). The ends lost 0 bases at V and 8 bases at J; junction bases unmatched: 13. This CDR3 reads CAWSVPGGLAEDEQFF. In DNA form, the CDR3 reads TGTGCCTGGAGTGTACCGGGTGGGCTAGCGGAGGATGAGCAGTTCTTC.

This clonotype was recorded many times. The CDR3 spells CASSQKASAGFSYEQYF. The CDR3 DNA reads TGTGCCAGCAGCCAAAAAGCAAGTGCGGGCTTCTCCTACGAGCAGTACTTC. This chain connects TRBV3-1 to TRBJ2-7; maybe TRBD2 (5 bases). Per the germline V gene, CDR1 is LGHDT and CDR2 is YNNKEL (reference sequence). The CDR3 has 17 residues. V was cut by 2 bases and J by 0 bases, with 17 bases left in between.

The table lists this clonotype with many counts. This chain uses TRBV28 with TRBJ2-1; 9 bases line up with TRBD2. The CDR3 runs to 15 residues. The ends lost 5 bases at V and 7 bases at J; junction bases unmatched: 9. Germline loops: CDR1 MDHEN, CDR2 SYDVKM. The CDR3 sequence: CASSPLAGLVNEQFF. The CDR3 DNA reads as TGTGCCAGCAGTCCGCTAGCGGGACTGGTAAATGAGCAGTTCTTC.

This clonotype was seen repeatedly, ten times or more. The V call is TRBV24-1, the J call TRBJ2-7; perhaps TRBD2 as D (6 bases). Germline V gene lookup returns CDR1 KGHDR and CDR2 SFDVKD. V was trimmed by 4 bases and J by 4 bases, leaving 13 bases between them. The CDR3 has 14 amino acids. The CDR3 coding sequence is TGTGCCACCAGTGAGACCGGGAGCTTTTACGAGCAGTACTTC. This sequence encodes CATSETGSFYEQYF.

The chain couples TRBV27 to TRBJ2-1, with 10 bases aligning to TRBD1. With 8 bases clipped from V and 2 bases from J, the junction kept 18 bases outside the gene matches. Germline CDR1 and CDR2: MNHEY and SMNVEV (reference sequence). CDR3 length equals 19 residues. The CDR3 reads CASSPGTGVSSGTYNEQFF. The CDR3 region has the DNA TGTGCCAGCTCGCCCGGGACAGGGGTTTCCAGCGGGACCTACAATGAGCAGTTCTTC.

The sample holds many counts of this clonotype. The J gene is TRBJ1-1, the V gene TRBV28, with D hard to call. V lost 6 bases and J 4 bases, leaving 15 bases between the germline ends. Germline V gene lookup returns CDR1 MDHEN and CDR2 SYDVKM. The CDR3 loop spans 14 amino acids. The CDR3 DNA reads TGTGCCAGCAGCCCCAGCTGGGTCGGCACTGAAGCTTTCTTT. Amino acids: CASSPSWVGTEAFF.

This clonotype was picked up many times. The rearrangement joins TRBV6-2 or TRBV6-3 to TRBJ2-7, with 8 bases matching TRBD1. This CDR3 has 15 amino acids. Germline V CDR1 and CDR2: MNHEY, SVGEGT. The V segment lost 2 bases and the J segment 6 bases; nucleotides outside the gene matches: 9. In nucleotides, the CDR3 is TGTGCCAGCAGTTACGCGCGACAGGGGTGGGGCGAGCAGTACTTC. It translates to CASSYARQGWGEQYF.

This clonotype was seen ten or more times. The CDR3 reads CASGHGGLAKNIQYF. The DNA of the CDR3 is TGTGCCAGCGGTCACGGCGGGCTAGCCAAAAACATTCAGTACTTC. The chain recombines TRBV28 with TRBJ2-4, with D perhaps TRBD2 (5 bases). Germline V lookup: CDR1 MDHEN, CDR2 SYDVKM. The CDR3 totals 15 residues. Trimming pared 8 bases from V and 0 bases from J, leaving 14 bases between.

This clonotype appeared a few times. V is TRBV20-1 and J is TRBJ2-7; 14 bases map to TRBD2. V was pared by 5 bases and J by 6 bases, with 9 bases of the junction left unmatched. The CDR3 is 15 amino acids. Germline CDR1 is DFQATT and CDR2 is SNEGSKA (reference sequence). Written as DNA, the CDR3 is TGCAGTGCTGATTTGGGACTAGCGGGAGTCTCCGAGCAGTACTTC. Encoded protein: CSADLGLAGVSEQYF.

This clonotype was observed many times. The chain carries TRBV20-1 and TRBJ2-1, with 12 bases fitting TRBD2. The V and J ends lost 1 base and 8 bases, in that order; junction bases with no gene match: 9. Looked up from germline, CDR1 is DFQATT and CDR2 is SNEGSKA (reference sequence). The CDR3 length is 16 residues. CDR3 coding DNA: TGCAGTGCTAGAGGACTAGCGGGAGTCTACCCCGATGAGCAGTTCTTC. It yields the protein CSARGLAGVYPDEQFF.

This clonotype has a count of ten or more. This CDR3 reads CASSARTSGQNEQFF. In nucleotides, the CDR3 is TGTGCCAGCAGTGCCCGGACTAGCGGCCAGAATGAGCAGTTCTTC. The chain has TRBV2 and TRBJ2-1; the match to TRBD2 covers 10 bases. The CDR3 covers 15 residues. The germline gives CDR1 SNHLY, CDR2 FYNNEI. The junction had 7 bases not matched to a gene; V was cut back by 4 bases and J by 7 bases.

This clonotype was observed many times. This chain links TRBV20-1 with TRBJ2-1, with 7 bases lining up with TRBD2. Looked up from germline, CDR1 is DFQATT and CDR2 is SNEGSKA (reference sequence). This CDR3 contains 20 residues. The trim removed 6 bases at V and 0 bases at J, leaving 23 bases unmatched. CDR3 loop: CSAQGGWGSGPPSSYNEQFF. Here the CDR3 DNA reads TGCAGTGCCCAGGGAGGTTGGGGTAGCGGGCCACCGAGCTCCTACAATGAGCAGTTCTTC.

This clonotype was seen a single time. This CDR3 is CSATGTSGSGSYNEQFF. For the CDR3, the DNA is TGCAGTGCTACGGGGACTAGCGGGAGTGGCTCCTACAATGAGCAGTTCTTC. This chain connects TRBV20-1 to TRBJ2-1; TRBD2 matches at 14 bases. Germline values: CDR1 DFQATT, CDR2 SNEGSKA (reference sequence). The CDR3 covers 17 residues. J gave up 0 bases and V 4 bases, and 5 bases lay outside the gene matches.

This clonotype was detected once. The rearrangement links TRBV27 to TRBJ2-7; 7 nucleotides match TRBD1. This CDR3 has 14 residues. V lost 4 bases and J lost 3; bases outside the gene matches: 6. Germline V CDR1 and CDR2: MNHEY, SMNVEV (reference sequence). The CDR3 bases are TGTGCCAGCAGTTCCGGGACAGCTTTCTACGAGCAGTACTTC. It encodes CASSSGTAFYEQYF.

This clonotype was recorded many times. This chain uses TRBV28 with TRBJ2-5; 8 nucleotides align to TRBD2. The V segment lost 6 bases and the J segment 3 bases; nucleotides outside the gene matches: 6. This CDR3 contains 14 residues. Looked up from germline, CDR1 is MDHEN and CDR2 is SYDVKM. The CDR3 region has the DNA TGTGCCAGCAGAGAGGGACTAGGAGAAGAGACCCAGTACTTC. Translating gives CASREGLGEETQYF.

The chain couples TRBV7-9 to TRBJ2-1; 9 nucleotides match TRBD2. With 5 bases clipped from V and 4 bases from J, the junction kept 9 bases outside the gene matches. This CDR3 has 16 residues. Germline values: CDR1 SEHNR, CDR2 FQNEAQ (reference sequence). The CDR3 nucleotides are TGTGCCAGCAGCCCCCAGAGCGGGAGGAGTTACAATGAGCAGTTCTTC. Its translation: CASSPQSGRSYNEQFF.

This clonotype was observed at least ten times. The chain is built from TRBV12-3 or TRBV12-4 and TRBJ1-2; the D is unclear. With 5 bases removed from V and 2 bases from J, the gap between germline ends came to 12 bases. This CDR3 region has 14 residues. The CDR3 DNA reads as TGTGCCAGCAGTGAGGCCTTGGGCAACTATGGCTACACCTTC. The encoded protein is CASSEALGNYGYTF.